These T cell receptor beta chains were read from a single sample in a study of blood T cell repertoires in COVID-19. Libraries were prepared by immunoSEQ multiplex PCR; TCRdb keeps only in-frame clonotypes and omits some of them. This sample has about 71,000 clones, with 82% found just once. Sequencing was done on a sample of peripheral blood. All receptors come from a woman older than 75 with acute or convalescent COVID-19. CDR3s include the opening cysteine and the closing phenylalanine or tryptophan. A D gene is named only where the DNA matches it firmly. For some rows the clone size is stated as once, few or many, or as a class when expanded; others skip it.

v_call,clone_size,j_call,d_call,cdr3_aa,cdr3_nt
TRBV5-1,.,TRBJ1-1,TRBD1,CASSPQGAEAFF,TGCGCCAGCAGCCCGCAGGGGGCTGAAGCTTTCTTT
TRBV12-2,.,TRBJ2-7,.,CASRPGQGPGDEQYF,TGTGCAAGTCGCCCGGGACAGGGCCCTGGGGACGAGCAGTACTTC
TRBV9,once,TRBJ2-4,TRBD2,CASSVAAGGSKNIQYF,TGTGCCAGCAGCGTAGCAGCGGGAGGGTCCAAAAACATTCAGTACTTC
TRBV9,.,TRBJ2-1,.,CASSTRGGGYNEQFF,TGTGCCAGCAGCACCCGTGGAGGAGGCTACAATGAGCAGTTCTTC
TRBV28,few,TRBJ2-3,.,CASSPPARTDTQYF,TGTGCCAGCAGTCCCCCAGCGCGCACAGATACGCAGTATTTT
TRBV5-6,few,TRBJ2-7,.,CASSFPYTYEQYF,TGTGCCAGCAGCTTTCCGTATACCTACGAGCAGTACTTC
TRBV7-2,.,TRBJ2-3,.,CASSLSGSTDTQYF,TGTGCCAGCAGCCTTTCCGGTAGCACAGATACGCAGTATTTT
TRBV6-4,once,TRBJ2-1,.,CASSQQGNSYNEQFF,TGTGCCAGCAGTCAACAGGGTAACTCCTACAATGAGCAGTTCTTC
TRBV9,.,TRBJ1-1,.,CASSSQGGRENTEAFF,TGTGCCAGCAGCTCCCAGGGAGGGAGAGAAAACACTGAAGCTTTCTTT
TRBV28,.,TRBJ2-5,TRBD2,CASSVAGASETQYF,TGTGCCAGCAGCGTAGCGGGAGCATCAGAGACCCAGTACTTC
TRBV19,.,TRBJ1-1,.,CASSMGAGVRFTEAFF,TGTGCCAGTAGTATGGGGGCCGGAGTGAGGTTCACTGAAGCTTTCTTT
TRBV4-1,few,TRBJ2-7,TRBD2,CASSLLAGASYEQYF,TGCGCCAGCAGCCTACTAGCGGGAGCCTCCTACGAGCAGTACTTC
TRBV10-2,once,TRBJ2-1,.,CASSEGSGPLREQFF,TGCGCCAGCAGTGAGGGAAGCGGCCCCCTTAGGGAGCAGTTCTTC
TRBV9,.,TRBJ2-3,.,CASSVGGADTQYF,TGTGCCAGCAGCGTAGGGGGCGCAGATACGCAGTATTTT
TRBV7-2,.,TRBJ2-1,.,CASSQGTTANEQFF,TGTGCCAGCAGCCAAGGGACAACCGCCAATGAGCAGTTCTTC
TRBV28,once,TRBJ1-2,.,CASSPTGLVNYGYTF,TGTGCCAGCAGTCCAACCGGACTGGTTAACTATGGCTACACCTTC
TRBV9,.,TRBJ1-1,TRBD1,CASTGRGDSGTEAFF,TGTGCCAGCACCGGGAGGGGGGACAGTGGCACTGAAGCTTTCTTT
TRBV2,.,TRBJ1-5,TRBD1,CASRDGTGGFHQPQHF,TGTGCCAGCAGGGACGGGACAGGGGGCTTTCATCAGCCCCAGCATTTT
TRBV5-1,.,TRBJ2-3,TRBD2,CASSSSGLAGINTDTQYF,TGCGCCAGCAGCTCGTCGGGACTAGCGGGAATAAACACAGATACGCAGTATTTT
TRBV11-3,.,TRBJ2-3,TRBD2,CASSLGPLAGDLRTQYF,TGTGCCAGCAGCTTAGGCCCACTAGCGGGAGATTTGAGGACGCAGTATTTT
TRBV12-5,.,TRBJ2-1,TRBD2,CASGLVFGGRAVYNEQFF,TGTGCTAGTGGTTTGGTATTTGGCGGGAGGGCCGTGTACAATGAGCAGTTCTTC
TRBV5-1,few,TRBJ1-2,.,CASSLDGLRGYGYTF,TGCGCCAGCAGTCTCGACGGCCTTAGGGGCTATGGCTACACCTTC
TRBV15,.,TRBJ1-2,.,CATSRDANYNGYTF,TGTGCCACCAGCAGAGATGCAAATTACAATGGCTACACCTTC
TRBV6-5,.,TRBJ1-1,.,CASSYTGGEAFF,TGTGCCAGCAGTTACACGGGGGGTGAAGCTTTCTTT
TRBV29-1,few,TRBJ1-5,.,CSVLTGINQPQHF,TGCAGCGTTCTTACAGGGATAAATCAGCCCCAGCATTTT
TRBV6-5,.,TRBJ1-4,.,CASSYSTANNEKLFF,TGTGCCAGCAGTTACTCGACAGCTAATAATGAAAAACTGTTTTTT
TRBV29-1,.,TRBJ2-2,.,CSVDSLNTGELFF,TGCAGCGTTGATTCTCTGAACACCGGGGAGCTGTTTTTT
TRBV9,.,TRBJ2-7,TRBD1,CASSVSPGQGNYYEQYF,TGTGCCAGCAGCGTCTCACCGGGACAGGGGAACTACTACGAGCAGTACTTC
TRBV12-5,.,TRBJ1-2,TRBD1,CASGITGTGRDGYTF,TGTGCTAGTGGTATAACCGGGACAGGGAGGGATGGCTACACCTTC
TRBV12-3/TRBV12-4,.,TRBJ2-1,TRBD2,CASSHSGGEQFF,TGTGCCAGCAGTCACTCGGGGGGTGAGCAGTTCTTC
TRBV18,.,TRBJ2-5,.,CASSPTGYQETQYF,TGTGCCAGCTCACCAACAGGATACCAAGAGACCCAGTACTTC
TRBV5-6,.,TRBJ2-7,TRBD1,CASSLDRGIYEQYF,TGTGCCAGCAGCTTGGACAGGGGGATCTACGAGCAGTACTTC
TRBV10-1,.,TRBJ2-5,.,CASSDRQGGQETQYF,TGCGCCAGCAGCGATCGACAGGGAGGCCAAGAGACCCAGTACTTC
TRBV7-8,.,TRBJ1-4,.,CASSFGQKNEKLFF,TGTGCCAGCAGCTTTGGGCAGAAGAATGAAAAACTGTTTTTT
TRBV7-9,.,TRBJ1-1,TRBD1,CASSRRTGMNTEAFF,TGTGCCAGCAGCCGACGGACAGGGATGAACACTGAAGCTTTCTTT
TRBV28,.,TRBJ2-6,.,CASTGSGGPAFGANVLTF,TGTGCCAGCACGGGTTCCGGAGGGCCCGCTTTCGGGGCCAACGTCCTGACTTTC
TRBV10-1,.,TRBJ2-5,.,CASSEVQGLETQYF,TGCGCCAGCAGTGAAGTCCAGGGTCTGGAGACCCAGTACTTC
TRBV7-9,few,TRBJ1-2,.,CASSLGQLGYGYTF,TGTGCCAGCAGCTTAGGACAGCTGGGCTATGGCTACACCTTC
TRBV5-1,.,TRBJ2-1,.,CASSSRYPNEQFF,TGCGCCAGCAGCTCGCGGTACCCCAATGAGCAGTTCTTC
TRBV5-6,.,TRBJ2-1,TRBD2,CASQLAGGRGEQFF,TGTGCCAGCCAACTAGCGGGAGGGCGGGGTGAGCAGTTCTTC
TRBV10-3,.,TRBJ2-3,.,CAIRGGTTDTQYF,TGTGCCATCAGGGGCGGGACCACAGATACGCAGTATTTT
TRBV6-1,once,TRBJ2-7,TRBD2,CASSVYSGASITYEQYF,TGTGCCAGCAGTGTTTACAGCGGGGCTTCAATTACCTACGAGCAGTACTTC
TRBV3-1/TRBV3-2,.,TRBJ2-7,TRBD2,CASSQDGTSGRYEQYF,TGTGCCAGCAGCCAAGATGGCACTAGCGGGAGATACGAGCAGTACTTC
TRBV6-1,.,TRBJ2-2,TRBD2,CASSDWTSGRSTGELFF,TGTGCCAGCAGTGACTGGACTAGCGGGAGGTCCACCGGGGAGCTGTTTTTT
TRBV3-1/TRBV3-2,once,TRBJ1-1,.,CASSQAGRGREAFF,TGTGCCAGCAGCCAAGCCGGTCGTGGCAGGGAAGCTTTCTTT
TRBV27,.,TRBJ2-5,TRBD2,CASSGPGGQETQYF,TGTGCCAGCAGTGGGCCGGGGGGACAAGAGACCCAGTACTTC
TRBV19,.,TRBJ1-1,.,CASIDGGAHTEAFF,TGTGCCAGTATCGATGGGGGGGCGCACACTGAAGCTTTCTTT
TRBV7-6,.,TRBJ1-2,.,CASSPDSNYGYTF,TGTGCCAGCAGCCCGGACAGCAACTATGGCTACACCTTC
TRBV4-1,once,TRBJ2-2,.,CASSQEPRNTGELFF,TGCGCCAGCAGCCAAGAACCCAGGAACACCGGGGAGCTGTTTTTT
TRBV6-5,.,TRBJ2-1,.,CASSYNRGGSYNEQFF,TGTGCCAGCAGTTATAACAGGGGGGGTTCCTACAATGAGCAGTTCTTC
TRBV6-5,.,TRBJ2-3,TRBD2,CASRRLAGGPDTQYF,TGTGCCAGCAGGAGACTAGCGGGAGGTCCAGATACGCAGTATTTT